Listed below are T cell receptor beta chains from one sample, sequenced in a study of human T cells and chemical hapten exposure. Each CDR3 protein is one row after TCRdb ran MiXCR on the RACE reads. Of 180,000 or so distinct CDR3 sequences in the sample, approximately 15% were seen once. The input for sequencing was whole blood, taken in connection with sensitization to the hapten diphenylcyclopropenone (DPC). The receptors come from a woman younger than 45 with alopecia areata. Some clones in this sample may be carry-over from other donors' samples. The CDR3 runs from the conserved cysteine through the conserved F or W. Fields, in order: V gene, D gene, J gene, clone size, CDR3 DNA, CDR3 protein. The D gene is left open where the match is weak. A clone size is listed for some rows: how often the clone was seen (once, few, many), or a class if it is expanded.

TRBV29-1	TRBD1	TRBJ1-4	.	TGCAGCGTTCAGACAGGGGCGGATGAAAAACTGTTTTTT	CSVQTGADEKLFF
TRBV20-1	.	TRBJ2-1	.	TGCAGTGCTAAAAGGACAGTGAATTACAATGAGCAGTTCTTC	CSAKRTVNYNEQFF
TRBV19	TRBD1	TRBJ2-3	many	TGTGCCAGTAGTATAGACCTAGGGACAGCGACCACAGATACGCAGTATTTT	CASSIDLGTATTDTQYF
TRBV7-2	TRBD2	TRBJ2-1	many	TGTGCCAGCAGCTCTAGCCCCCCGGCGACTAGCGGGGGTCGGAATGAGCAGTTCTTC	CASSSSPPATSGGRNEQFF
TRBV5-1	.	TRBJ1-3	.	TGCGCCAGCAGCCTCTCTAGTCCGGGAAACACCATATATTTT	CASSLSSPGNTIYF
TRBV6-2/TRBV6-3	.	TRBJ1-1	few	TGTGCCAGCAGTTACCCAGGACACCGAGAAGCTTTCTTT	CASSYPGHREAFF
TRBV7-2	TRBD2	TRBJ2-7	.	TGTGCCAGCAGCTTAGCGCTGGGAGGGGAGCAGTACTTC	CASSLALGGEQYF
TRBV20-1	TRBD1	TRBJ1-6	few	TGCAGTCCCCGTCTGGGACAGGGGGCTGGTTCACCCCTCCACTTT	CSPRLGQGAGSPLHF
TRBV7-8	.	TRBJ1-1	many	TGTGCCAGCAGCTTCACGCAGGGGAACACTGAAGCTTTCTTT	CASSFTQGNTEAFF
TRBV18	.	TRBJ1-2	many	TGTGCCAGCTCACCGATGTCGAGGGTCGACGACCGCTACACCTTC	CASSPMSRVDDRYTF
TRBV4-1	TRBD1	TRBJ2-7	.	TGCGCCAGCAGCCACGCCGGACAGGCGCTCTACGAGCAGTACTTC	CASSHAGQALYEQYF
TRBV18	.	TRBJ2-1	few	TGTGCCAGCTCACCCCTCCAGGTGAATGAGCAGTTCTTC	CASSPLQVNEQFF
TRBV27	.	TRBJ1-5	.	TGTGCCAGCAGTTTAAGGGACACTAGCACAGATACGCAGCATTTT	CASSLRDTSTDTQHF
TRBV18	TRBD1	TRBJ2-7	.	TGTGCCAGCTCACCCACCACGGGACAGGGGGCCCACGAGCAGTACTTC	CASSPTTGQGAHEQYF
TRBV12-3/TRBV12-4	.	TRBJ1-6	many	TGTGCCAGCAGACCTACCGACAGCCTTTATAATTCACCCCTCCACTTT	CASRPTDSLYNSPLHF
TRBV2	.	TRBJ2-4	many	TGTGCCAGCAGTGAGAGGTCCAAAAACATTCAGTACTTC	CASSERSKNIQYF
TRBV7-2	.	TRBJ2-1	.	TGTGCCAGCAGCGCTTCTAGCGCCGGTGAGCGGTTCTTC	CASSASSAGERFF
TRBV5-1	.	TRBJ1-6	few	TGCGCCAGCACACGGGACGGGGACTATAATTCACCCCTCCACTTT	CASTRDGDYNSPLHF
TRBV4-2	.	TRBJ1-1	many	TGTGCCAGCAGCCGCGCAAACACTGAAGCTTTCTTT	CASSRANTEAFF
TRBV11-2	.	TRBJ1-5	many	TGTGCCAGCAGCTTAGATCAGTCAGGGGTTCAGCCCCAGCATTTT	CASSLDQSGVQPQHF
TRBV7-9	.	TRBJ1-4	.	TGTGCCAGCAGTCAGTCCACAGGGAATGAAAAACTGTTTTTT	CASSQSTGNEKLFF
TRBV12-3/TRBV12-4	TRBD1	TRBJ1-6	few	TGTGCCAGCACCCCCGGGACAGCCCATTCACCCCTCCACTTT	CASTPGTAHSPLHF
TRBV4-3	TRBD2	TRBJ2-5	.	TGCGCCAGCAGCCCGACTAGCGGCCAAGAGACCCAGTACTTC	CASSPTSGQETQYF
TRBV18	TRBD2	TRBJ2-5	.	TGTGCCAGCTCGGCACGGTGGTCTAGCGGAAGCCAAGAGACCCAGTACTTC	CASSARWSSGSQETQYF
TRBV4-2	.	TRBJ1-2	few	TGTGCCAGCAGCCAAGATACGGGATACATTGGCTACACCTTC	CASSQDTGYIGYTF
TRBV28	.	TRBJ2-2	.	TGTGCCAGCACTAGGGTAGTCACCGGGGAGCTGTTTTTT	CASTRVVTGELFF
TRBV6-2/TRBV6-3	.	TRBJ2-3	few	TGTGCCAGCAGTTACGATGACAGGCCCGCACAGGATACGCAGTATTTT	CASSYDDRPAQDTQYF
TRBV10-1	TRBD2	TRBJ2-1	many	TGCGCCAGCAGCCCCCAAGTCTTAGCGGGAGTCAATGAGCAGTTCTTC	CASSPQVLAGVNEQFF
TRBV7-9	.	TRBJ2-1	.	TGTGCCAGCAGCCGCGGAAATGAGCAGTTCTTC	CASSRGNEQFF
TRBV5-4	.	TRBJ2-1	few	TGTGCCAGCAGCTCGACCTGGACCATTGAAAATGAGCAGTTCTTC	CASSSTWTIENEQFF
TRBV6-1	TRBD1	TRBJ2-5	few	TGTGCCAGCAGTGAGGGACAGGGTGGAGAGACCCAGTACTTC	CASSEGQGGETQYF
TRBV9	.	TRBJ2-2	many	TGTGCCAGCAGCCCTAGAACGAACACCGGGGAGCTGTTTTTT	CASSPRTNTGELFF
TRBV10-3	.	TRBJ1-1	few	TGTGCCATCAGTGAGTCGATTATATCAGGGGAAAGTACTGAAGCTTTCTTT	CAISESIISGESTEAFF
TRBV6-2/TRBV6-3	.	TRBJ2-6	.	TGTGCCAGCAGTACGGCATTGGGCTCTGGGGCCAACGTCCTGACTTTC	CASSTALGSGANVLTF
TRBV5-6	.	TRBJ1-6	.	TGTGCCAGCAGCTTGGGGTCAAGCTCCTATAATTCACCCCTCCACTTT	CASSLGSSSYNSPLHF
TRBV6-6	TRBD2	TRBJ2-1	.	TGTGCCAGCATTCTAGCGGGTAGCTCCTACAATGAGCAGTTCTTC	CASILAGSSYNEQFF
TRBV21-1	.	TRBJ1-4	many	TGTGCCAGCCGCGGACCCGGAGAAAAACTGTTTTTT	CASRGPGEKLFF
TRBV28	TRBD1	TRBJ2-1	few	TGTGCCAGCAGTTTATCCGGGACAGGCTACAATGAGCAGTTCTTC	CASSLSGTGYNEQFF
TRBV7-2	.	TRBJ2-5	few	TGTGCCAGCAGTTCCGGGACCCAAGAGACCCAGTACTTC	CASSSGTQETQYF
TRBV7-2	TRBD1	TRBJ2-7	few	TGTGCCAGCAGCTTAGGGCCCAGGGGGCCCTACGAGCAGTACTTC	CASSLGPRGPYEQYF
TRBV3-1	.	TRBJ1-3	many	TGTGCCAGCAGCCAAGTGGGAGGGGACGGAAACACCATATATTTT	CASSQVGGDGNTIYF
TRBV12-3/TRBV12-4	.	TRBJ1-6	.	TGTGCCAGCAGTTTATCGGGAAATGATTCACCCCTCCACTTT	CASSLSGNDSPLHF
TRBV2	.	TRBJ2-2	few	TGTGCCAGCAGCCAAGAGCCGAGCGGGGAGCTGTTTTTT	CASSQEPSGELFF
TRBV29-1	.	TRBJ1-2	.	TGCAGCGTAGTAACCCGGGACTATGGCTACACCTTC	CSVVTRDYGYTF
TRBV12-3/TRBV12-4	TRBD1	TRBJ1-2	few	TGTGCCAGCAGTTCCCAGACAGGGTCGGACGGCTACACCTTC	CASSSQTGSDGYTF